The 8 T cell receptor beta chains below were found in one sample sequenced in a study of T cell repertoires in cytomegalovirus infection. TCRdb re-analysed the reads in MiXCR, keeping a single row per CDR3 protein. This sample has around 260,000 distinct CDR3 sequences, with roughly 26% found just once. Sample: PBMCs. Receptors originate from a human donor in good health (CMV status not recorded). Some clones in this sample may be carry-over from other donors' samples.

This clonotype has a count of ten or more. The rearrangement uses TRBV4-3 and TRBJ1-1; D not resolved. With 2 bases removed from V and 4 bases from J, the gap between germline ends came to 14 bases. This CDR3 comprises 15 residues. The V gene's germline CDR1 is LGHNA and CDR2 YSLEER. The CDR3, as DNA: TGCGCCAGCAGCCAACGTGTGGGAAGAGGCACTGAAGCTTTCTTT. Protein: CASSQRVGRGTEAFF.

The chain employs TRBV12-3 or TRBV12-4 and TRBJ2-3, with a weak D call TRBD1 (6 bases). V was cut by 1 base and J by 3 bases, with 11 bases left in between. The CDR3 loop spans 15 amino acids. The CDR3 is CASSLVRQGTDTQYF. CDR3 sequence (DNA): TGTGCCAGCAGTTTAGTTAGGCAGGGGACAGATACGCAGTATTTT.

This clonotype was detected only a few times. The chain employs TRBV28 and TRBJ1-5; D perhaps matches TRBD1 (5 bases). The CDR3 runs 15 residues. V was clipped by 2 bases and J by 4 bases, with 12 bases between them. Germline CDR1 reads MDHEN; CDR2 reads SYDVKM. The CDR3 sequence is CASSLQVGENQPQHF. For the CDR3, the DNA is TGTGCCAGCAGTTTACAGGTAGGGGAGAATCAGCCCCAGCATTTT.

V gene TRBV18 combines with J gene TRBJ1-1; D unclear. The CDR3 has 11 residues. With 3 bases removed from V and 5 bases from J, the gap between germline ends came to 4 bases. Germline V gene lookup returns CDR1 KGHSH and CDR2 LQKENI. The CDR3 nucleotides are TGTGCCAGCTCACCCAAAACTGAAGCTTTCTTT. Translating it yields CASSPKTEAFF.

This clonotype has ten or more counts. This chain connects TRBV11-1 to TRBJ1-3; no clear D. CDR1 and CDR2 (germline): SGHAT, FQDESV (reference sequence). The CDR3 has 16 amino acids. V gave up 1 base and J gave up 1 base, with 11 bases separating them. The CDR3 DNA reads as TGTGCCAGCAGCTTAGTCAGGACCTTATCTGGAAACACCATATATTTT. Its translation: CASSLVRTLSGNTIYF.

The rearrangement links TRBV20-1 to TRBJ2-7; 9 bases are a match to TRBD2. CDR3 size: 15 residues. V was pared by 3 bases and J by 4 bases, with 10 bases of the junction left unmatched. Looked up from germline, CDR1 is DFQATT and CDR2 is SNEGSKA (reference sequence). The CDR3 reads CSASTAAGGPYEQYF. CDR3 nucleotides: TGCAGTGCTAGCACCGCGGCGGGAGGGCCATACGAGCAGTACTTC.

The chain combines TRBV5-1 with TRBJ2-7; TRBD1 aligns across 7 bases. The CDR3 consists of 15 residues. With V trimmed by 1 base and J by 1 base, 5 bases remained unmatched. Germline V gene sequence: CDR1 SGHRS, CDR2 YFSETQ. CDR3 coding DNA: TGCGCCAGCAGCTTGACCGGGACAGAGTCCTACGAGCAGTACTTC. The encoded protein is CASSLTGTESYEQYF.

CDR3 bases: TGCGCCAGCAGCCAATCGTATAGCAGGGGGCCTAACACTGAAGCTTTCTTT. Translating it yields CASSQSYSRGPNTEAFF. The chain combines TRBV4-3 with TRBJ1-1; TRBD1 matches at 8 bases. Germline V gives CDR1 LGHNA, CDR2 YSLEER. The CDR3 is 17 residues long. V was clipped by 2 bases and J by 2 bases; unmatched bases: 10.